A selection of T cell receptor beta chains follows, all from one sample in a study of blood T cell repertoires in COVID-19. The assay was immunoSEQ multiplex PCR, and TCRdb's table has in-frame clones only and misses some. The sample lists more than 250,000 clones; nearly 90% were seen once. The specimen sequenced was PBMCs or T cells enriched from blood (not recorded which). These receptors were obtained from a woman between 18 and 29 years old with acute COVID-19. Both conserved end residues are part of each CDR3. Each record gives: V gene, J gene, D gene, clone size, CDR3 DNA, CDR3 protein. A D gene is named only where the DNA matches it firmly. Clone size is shown for a subset of rows, as once, few, many or a class of expanded clone.

v_gene: TRBV11-2; j_gene: TRBJ2-1; d_gene: NA; abundance: NA; CDR3nt: TGTGCCAGCAGCTTAGGGAGCGGGTCCCACAATGAGCAGTTCTTC; CDR3aa: CASSLGSGSHNEQFF
v_gene: TRBV14; j_gene: TRBJ1-5; d_gene: TRBD1; abundance: NA; CDR3nt: TGTGCCAGCAGCCACGGGGACAGGGCCTCATATAGCAATCAGCCCCAGCATTTT; CDR3aa: CASSHGDRASYSNQPQHF
v_gene: TRBV21-1; j_gene: TRBJ2-7; d_gene: NA; abundance: few; CDR3nt: TGTGCCAGCAGCAAAGTTAGAACTAGCCACTCCTACGAGCAGTACTTC; CDR3aa: CASSKVRTSHSYEQYF
v_gene: TRBV19; j_gene: TRBJ2-1; d_gene: TRBD1; abundance: once; CDR3nt: TGTGCCAGTAGCTCAGACAGGGGCCCTTACAATGAGCAGTTCTTC; CDR3aa: CASSSDRGPYNEQFF
v_gene: TRBV12-5; j_gene: TRBJ1-2; d_gene: TRBD1; abundance: few; CDR3nt: TGTGCTAGTGCTCAGACAGGGTATGGCTACACCTTC; CDR3aa: CASAQTGYGYTF
v_gene: TRBV24-1; j_gene: TRBJ2-1; d_gene: TRBD2; abundance: NA; CDR3nt: TGTGCCACCAGTGCATCGGGACTAGCGTTCGATGAGCAGTTCTTC; CDR3aa: CATSASGLAFDEQFF
v_gene: TRBV9; j_gene: TRBJ2-7; d_gene: TRBD1; abundance: NA; CDR3nt: TGTGCCAGCAGCGTAGCCGACTTCGACCGGGACAGGGGTCGGGAGCAGTACTTC; CDR3aa: CASSVADFDRDRGREQYF
v_gene: TRBV7-8; j_gene: TRBJ1-5; d_gene: NA; abundance: NA; CDR3nt: TGTGCCAGCAGCCGTTGGGGGGGTTTGGGGAATCAGCCCCAGCATTTT; CDR3aa: CASSRWGGLGNQPQHF
v_gene: TRBV7-9; j_gene: TRBJ2-3; d_gene: TRBD1; abundance: NA; CDR3nt: TGTGCCAGCAGCTTAATCGGGACAGGGGGTATGGGGGGCACAGATACGCAGTATTTT; CDR3aa: CASSLIGTGGMGGTDTQYF
v_gene: TRBV11-3; j_gene: TRBJ2-5; d_gene: NA; abundance: NA; CDR3nt: TGTGCCAGCAGCTTACGAGACAGGGAGGCTAATAGGGAGACCCAGTACTTC; CDR3aa: CASSLRDREANRETQYF
v_gene: TRBV11-3; j_gene: TRBJ2-1; d_gene: TRBD2; abundance: NA; CDR3nt: TGTGCCAGCAGTCATAGGCCTAGCGGAGACAATGAGCAGTTCTTC; CDR3aa: CASSHRPSGDNEQFF
v_gene: TRBV5-1; j_gene: TRBJ1-1; d_gene: NA; abundance: NA; CDR3nt: TGCGCCAGCCGAGTTAAGGAGATGGCTGAAGCTTTCTTT; CDR3aa: CASRVKEMAEAFF
v_gene: TRBV7-9; j_gene: TRBJ2-5; d_gene: NA; abundance: NA; CDR3nt: TGTGCCAGCAGCTTAGTAGGGGGGGGCCGAGAGACCCAGTACTTC; CDR3aa: CASSLVGGGRETQYF
v_gene: TRBV4-1; j_gene: TRBJ2-2; d_gene: TRBD1; abundance: NA; CDR3nt: TGCGCCAGCAGCCAAGAATTCAGGGGGCGGGACGGGGAGCTGTTTTTT; CDR3aa: CASSQEFRGRDGELFF
v_gene: TRBV10-2; j_gene: TRBJ2-7; d_gene: NA; abundance: NA; CDR3nt: TGCGCCAGCATGGCTCACGGCGGTGCCCACGACGAGCAGTACTTC; CDR3aa: CASMAHGGAHDEQYF
v_gene: TRBV18; j_gene: TRBJ2-3; d_gene: TRBD2; abundance: NA; CDR3nt: TGTGCCAGCTCACCACCGGCGGGAGTGCCCGATACGCAGTATTTT; CDR3aa: CASSPPAGVPDTQYF
v_gene: TRBV7-6; j_gene: TRBJ2-1; d_gene: TRBD2; abundance: NA; CDR3nt: TGTGCCAGCAGCCTCCTAGGGACTAGCGGGGTTAATGAGCAGTTCTTC; CDR3aa: CASSLLGTSGVNEQFF
v_gene: TRBV7-9; j_gene: TRBJ1-2; d_gene: TRBD1; abundance: NA; CDR3nt: TGTGCCAGCAGCCCATCAGGGGGCGGTGAGGGTGGCTACACCTTC; CDR3aa: CASSPSGGGEGGYTF
v_gene: TRBV6-2/TRBV6-3; j_gene: TRBJ2-7; d_gene: TRBD1; abundance: NA; CDR3nt: TGTGCCAGCAGCCGGGACAGGCGTTACGAGCAGTACTTC; CDR3aa: CASSRDRRYEQYF
v_gene: TRBV10-1; j_gene: TRBJ2-2; d_gene: TRBD1; abundance: few; CDR3nt: TGCGCCAGCAGTCCAACGCGACAGGGTGCGGGCACCGGGGAGCTGTTTTTT; CDR3aa: CASSPTRQGAGTGELFF
v_gene: TRBV5-1; j_gene: TRBJ1-1; d_gene: TRBD1; abundance: NA; CDR3nt: TGCGCCAGCAGCATTCGACAGGGGTTGAACACTGAAGCTTTCTTT; CDR3aa: CASSIRQGLNTEAFF
v_gene: TRBV28; j_gene: TRBJ2-3; d_gene: TRBD2; abundance: NA; CDR3nt: TGTGCCAGCAGTTCAGATGGCGGGAGGGCCACAGATACGCAGTATTTT; CDR3aa: CASSSDGGRATDTQYF
v_gene: TRBV7-2; j_gene: TRBJ1-4; d_gene: NA; abundance: NA; CDR3nt: TGTGCCAGCAGCCCGCGACCCCAGGCAGGCAATGAAAAACTGTTTTTT; CDR3aa: CASSPRPQAGNEKLFF
v_gene: TRBV5-4; j_gene: TRBJ2-3; d_gene: TRBD2; abundance: NA; CDR3nt: TGTGCCAGCAGCTTGGCCGGCCTAGCGGGAGTCACAGATACGCAGTATTTT; CDR3aa: CASSLAGLAGVTDTQYF
v_gene: TRBV4-2; j_gene: TRBJ2-1; d_gene: NA; abundance: NA; CDR3nt: TGTGCCAGCAGCCAAGATGCAGGGGACCCCTACAATGAGCAGTTCTTC; CDR3aa: CASSQDAGDPYNEQFF
v_gene: TRBV19; j_gene: TRBJ1-3; d_gene: NA; abundance: NA; CDR3nt: TGTGCCAGTAGTCACAGAGTCTCTGGAAACACCATATATTTT; CDR3aa: CASSHRVSGNTIYF
v_gene: TRBV5-1; j_gene: TRBJ1-4; d_gene: NA; abundance: NA; CDR3nt: TGCGCCAGCCGACTGGATACCAGAGGGGAAAAACTGTTTTTT; CDR3aa: CASRLDTRGEKLFF
v_gene: TRBV5-1; j_gene: TRBJ2-5; d_gene: TRBD1; abundance: once; CDR3nt: TGCGCCAGCAGCACCACCGGGACAGGGTTTGCGGAGACCCAGTACTTC; CDR3aa: CASSTTGTGFAETQYF
v_gene: TRBV5-5; j_gene: TRBJ2-7; d_gene: TRBD2; abundance: NA; CDR3nt: TGTGCCAGCAGCCAACAATCAACTAGCGGGAGTTACGAGCAGTACTTC; CDR3aa: CASSQQSTSGSYEQYF
v_gene: TRBV19; j_gene: TRBJ2-7; d_gene: TRBD2; abundance: few; CDR3nt: TGTGCCAGTACCCCAGGAGCGGGAGGGCCCCTCGAGCAGTACTTC; CDR3aa: CASTPGAGGPLEQYF
v_gene: TRBV6-5; j_gene: TRBJ2-5; d_gene: TRBD1; abundance: NA; CDR3nt: TGTGCCAGCAGACGGACAGGGCAAGGAGGAGAGACCCAGTACTTC; CDR3aa: CASRRTGQGGETQYF
v_gene: TRBV11-1; j_gene: TRBJ2-1; d_gene: NA; abundance: once; CDR3nt: TGTGCCAGCAGCCCCCGGGTCGGCGGCGAGCAGTTCTTC; CDR3aa: CASSPRVGGEQFF
v_gene: TRBV19; j_gene: TRBJ2-3; d_gene: NA; abundance: NA; CDR3nt: TGTGCCAGTAGTATAGGAGGGTGGGGCACAGATACGCAGTATTTT; CDR3aa: CASSIGGWGTDTQYF
v_gene: TRBV6-1; j_gene: TRBJ1-1; d_gene: NA; abundance: NA; CDR3nt: TGTGCCAGCAGTGAAGAGCAGGGGTCCACTGAAGCTTTCTTT; CDR3aa: CASSEEQGSTEAFF
v_gene: TRBV24-1; j_gene: TRBJ2-7; d_gene: NA; abundance: NA; CDR3nt: TGTGCCACCAGTGCAGGGGACCCCTACGAGCAGTACTTC; CDR3aa: CATSAGDPYEQYF
v_gene: TRBV12-3/TRBV12-4; j_gene: TRBJ2-3; d_gene: NA; abundance: few; CDR3nt: TGTGCCAGCAGCATTAAGTCGCGAGATACGCAGTATTTT; CDR3aa: CASSIKSRDTQYF